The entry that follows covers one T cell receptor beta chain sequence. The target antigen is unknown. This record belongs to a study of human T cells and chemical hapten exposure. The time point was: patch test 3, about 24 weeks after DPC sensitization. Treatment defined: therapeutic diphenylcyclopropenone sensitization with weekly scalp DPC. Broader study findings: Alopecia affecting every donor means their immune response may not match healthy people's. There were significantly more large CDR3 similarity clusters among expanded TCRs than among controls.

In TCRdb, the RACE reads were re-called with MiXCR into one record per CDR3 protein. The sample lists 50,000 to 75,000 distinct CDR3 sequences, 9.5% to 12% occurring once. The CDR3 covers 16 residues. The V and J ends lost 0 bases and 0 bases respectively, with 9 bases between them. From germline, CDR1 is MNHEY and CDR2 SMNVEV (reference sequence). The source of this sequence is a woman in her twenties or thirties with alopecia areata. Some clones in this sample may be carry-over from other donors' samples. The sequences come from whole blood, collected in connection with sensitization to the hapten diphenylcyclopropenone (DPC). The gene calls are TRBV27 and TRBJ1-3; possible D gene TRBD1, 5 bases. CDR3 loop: CASSLSWGSSGNTIYF. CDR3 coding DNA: TGTGCCAGCAGTTTATCGTGGGGCAGCTCTGGAAACACCATATATTTT.